This T cell receptor (beta chain) emerged from a study of read filtering for tumor transcriptome and immune sequencing. From about 0.4 ug of RNA, a library with molecular barcoded alpha/delta and beta/gamma adaptors was made. TCRdb used MiXCR to reprocess the reads, holding one entry per CDR3 protein. The table lists roughly 130,000 distinct CDR3 sequences, 10% to 15% of them singletons. Germline V gene sequence: CDR1 MDHEN, CDR2 SYDVKM. The CDR3 runs 14 residues. V shed 6 bases and J shed 6 bases, with 15 bases lying between them. This clonotype was seen repeatedly, ten times or more. The source of this sequence is a donor at least 40 years old with multiple myeloma. The sample was a population of CD138-negative cells sorted from bone marrow. The chain couples TRBV28 to TRBJ2-1; maybe TRBD1 (5 bases). The CDR3 here is CASSSPGMVNEQFF. CDR3 nucleotide sequence: TGTGCCAGCAGCTCGCCAGGGATGGTCAATGAGCAGTTCTTC. The full variable domain, with the rest looked up from reference TRBV28 and TRBJ2-1, is DVKVTQSSRYLVKRTGEKVFLECVQDMDHENMFWYRQDPGLGLRLIYFSYDVKMKEKGDIPEGYSVSREKKERFSLILESASTNQTSMYLCASSSPGMVNEQFFGPGTRLTVL.